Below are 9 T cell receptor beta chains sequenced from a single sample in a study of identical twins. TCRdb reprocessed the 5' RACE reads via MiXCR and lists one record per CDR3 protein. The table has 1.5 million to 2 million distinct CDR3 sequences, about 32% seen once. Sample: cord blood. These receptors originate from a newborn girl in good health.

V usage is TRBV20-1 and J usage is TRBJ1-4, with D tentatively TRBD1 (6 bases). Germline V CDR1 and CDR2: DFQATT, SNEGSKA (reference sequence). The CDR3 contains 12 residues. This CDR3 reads CSAGTIKEKLFF. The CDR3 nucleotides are TGCAGCGCCGGGACAATAAAGGAAAAACTGTTTTTT.

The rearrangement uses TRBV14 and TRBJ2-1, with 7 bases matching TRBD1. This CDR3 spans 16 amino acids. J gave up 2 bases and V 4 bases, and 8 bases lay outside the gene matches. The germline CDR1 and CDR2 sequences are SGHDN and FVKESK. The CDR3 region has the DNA TGTGCCAGCAGCCTTTCGACAGGGCCCCCCTACAATGAGCAGTTCTTC. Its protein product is CASSLSTGPPYNEQFF.

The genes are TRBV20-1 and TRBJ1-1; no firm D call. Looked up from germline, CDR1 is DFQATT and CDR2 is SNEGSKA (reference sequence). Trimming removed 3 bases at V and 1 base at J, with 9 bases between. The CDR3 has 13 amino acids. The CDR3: CSASPGTNTEAFF. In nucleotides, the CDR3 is TGCAGTGCTAGCCCGGGAACGAACACTGAAGCTTTCTTT.

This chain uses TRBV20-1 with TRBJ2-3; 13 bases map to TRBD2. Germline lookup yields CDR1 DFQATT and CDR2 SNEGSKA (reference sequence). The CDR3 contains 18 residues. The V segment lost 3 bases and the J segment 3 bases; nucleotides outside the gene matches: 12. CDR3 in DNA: TGCAGTGCTAGGGACTACACCGGGACTAGCGGGATGACAGATACGCAGTATTTT. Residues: CSARDYTGTSGMTDTQYF.

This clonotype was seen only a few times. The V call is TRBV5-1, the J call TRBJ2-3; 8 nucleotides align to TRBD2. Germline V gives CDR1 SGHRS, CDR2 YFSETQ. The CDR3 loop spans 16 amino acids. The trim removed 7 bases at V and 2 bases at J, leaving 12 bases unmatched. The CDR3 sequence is CASASGTSGSTDTQYF. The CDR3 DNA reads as TGCGCCAGCGCTTCCGGGACTAGTGGCTCCACAGATACGCAGTATTTT.

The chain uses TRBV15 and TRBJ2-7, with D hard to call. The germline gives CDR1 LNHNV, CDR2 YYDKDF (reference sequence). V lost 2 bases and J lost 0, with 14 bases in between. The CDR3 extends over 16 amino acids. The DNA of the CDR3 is TGTGCCACCAGCAGAAATCTACCTTCAAGCTCCTACGAGCAGTACTTC. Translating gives CATSRNLPSSSYEQYF.

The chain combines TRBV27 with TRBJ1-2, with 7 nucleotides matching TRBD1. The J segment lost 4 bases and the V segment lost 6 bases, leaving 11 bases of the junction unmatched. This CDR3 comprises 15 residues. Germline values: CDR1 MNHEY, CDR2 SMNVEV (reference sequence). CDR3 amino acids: CASSPPGTEVYGYTF. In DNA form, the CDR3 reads TGTGCCAGCAGCCCACCCGGGACAGAAGTCTATGGCTACACCTTC.

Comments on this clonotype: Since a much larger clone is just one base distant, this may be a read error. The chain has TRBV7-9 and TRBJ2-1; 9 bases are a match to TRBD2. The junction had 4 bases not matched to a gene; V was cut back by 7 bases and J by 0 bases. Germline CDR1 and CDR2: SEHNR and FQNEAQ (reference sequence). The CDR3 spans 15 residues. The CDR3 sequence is CASTPSGTSYNEQFF. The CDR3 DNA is TGTGCCAGCACCCCTAGCGGGACCTCCTACAATGAGCAGTTCTTC.

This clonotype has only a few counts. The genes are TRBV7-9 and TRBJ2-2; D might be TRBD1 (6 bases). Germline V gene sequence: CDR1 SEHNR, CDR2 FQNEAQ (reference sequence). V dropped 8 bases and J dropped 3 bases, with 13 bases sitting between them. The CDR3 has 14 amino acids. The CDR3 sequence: CASVQQGYTGELFF. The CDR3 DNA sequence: TGTGCCAGCGTCCAACAGGGATACACCGGGGAGCTGTTTTTT. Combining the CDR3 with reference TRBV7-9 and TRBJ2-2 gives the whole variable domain DTGVSQNPRHKITKRGQNVTFRCDPISEHNRLYWYRQTLGQGPEFLTYFQNEAQLEKSRLLSDRFSAERPKGSFSTLEIQRTEQGDSAMYLCASVQQGYTGELFFGEGSRLTVL.